The sequence of this T cell receptor beta chain was determined in a study of blood T cell repertoires in COVID-19. About the study: The United States, Italy and Spain were the sources of the acute and convalescent COVID-19 samples. Sample material is recorded as cDNA or gDNA derived from T cells, B-cell-depleted T cells, or PBMCs.

The CDR3 runs to 15 residues. The ends were cut back, 5 bases at V and 3 bases at J, with 14 bases in the middle. Per germline, CDR1 SEHNR and CDR2 FQNEAQ (reference sequence). As handled by the study authors: Amplified reference gene primers provided the basis for estimating nucleated cell counts. Libraries were prepared by immunoSEQ multiplex PCR; TCRdb keeps only in-frame clonotypes and omits some of them. For V, J and clone size, that table is used; D and trimming come from the DNA. The data show some 250,000 clones, approximately 88% seen once. The TCR originated in a man between 40 and 49 years old with acute or convalescent COVID-19. Input material: peripheral blood. The V call is TRBV7-9, the J call TRBJ1-5; D is uncertain. The CDR3: CASSQTGSNNQPQHF. DNA for the CDR3: TGTGCCAGCAGCCAAACCGGGTCTAACAATCAGCCCCAGCATTTT.